This T cell receptor (beta chain) comes out of a study of human T cells and chemical hapten exposure. This CDR3 is 16 amino acids long. CDR1 is LGHNA, CDR2 YNFKEQ, per germline. J was trimmed by 1 base and V by 4 bases; bases with no gene match: 8. TCRdb used MiXCR to reprocess the RACE reads, holding one entry per CDR3 protein. The sample holds 150,000 to 200,000 distinct CDR3 sequences, approximately 29% seen once. As for time point: pre-sensitization, week 0. Treatment indicated: therapeutic diphenylcyclopropenone sensitization with weekly scalp DPC. V usage is TRBV4-2 and J usage is TRBJ2-7; 9 bases line up with TRBD1. This TCR was sampled from a woman aged 25-40 years with alopecia areata. Some clones in this sample may be carry-over from other donors' samples. The starting material was whole blood, obtained in connection with sensitization to the hapten diphenylcyclopropenone (DPC). The CDR3 loop reads CASSRAPGQGSYEQYF. In DNA, the CDR3 is TGTGCCAGCAGCCGAGCCCCCGGACAGGGGTCCTACGAGCAGTACTTC.